A selection of T cell receptor beta chains follows, all from one sample in a study of blood T cell repertoires in COVID-19. The table came from immunoSEQ multiplex PCR; TCRdb's copy has only in-frame clones and leaves some out. This sample has some 120,000 clones, with around 80% found just once. The sample comprised peripheral blood. These receptors originate from a woman aged 45-60 years with acute or convalescent COVID-19. Both conserved end residues are part of each CDR3. Each record gives: J gene, D gene, V gene, clone size, CDR3 protein, CDR3 DNA. D genes are given only for firm matches. Some rows mark clone size as missing; the rest say once, few, many or name a class of expanded clone.

>TRBJ2-6|-|TRBV7-6|-
CASSSALSSGANVLTF
TGTGCCAGCAGCAGCGCGTTGAGCTCTGGGGCCAACGTCCTGACTTTC
>TRBJ2-3|TRBD1|TRBV19|-
CASSSGQGPDTQYF
TGTGCCAGTAGTAGTGGACAGGGGCCAGATACGCAGTATTTT
>TRBJ1-1|TRBD1|TRBV6-5|-
CASSSTGGGNTEAFF
TGTGCCAGCAGTTCCACAGGGGGCGGGAACACTGAAGCTTTCTTT
>TRBJ1-2|-|TRBV9|once
CASSAAGPSYGYTF
TGTGCCAGCAGCGCAGCGGGACCTAGCTATGGCTACACCTTC
>TRBJ2-1|TRBD1|TRBV7-2|-
CASSLTPGQGTFF
TGTGCCAGCAGCTTAACACCGGGACAGGGGACGTTCTTC
>TRBJ1-6|-|TRBV29-1|once
CSVETDYNSPLHF
TGCAGCGTTGAAACAGACTATAATTCACCCCTCCACTTT
>TRBJ1-5|TRBD1|TRBV19|-
CASGPGQGSNQPQHF
TGTGCCAGTGGACCGGGACAGGGTAGCAATCAGCCCCAGCATTTT
>TRBJ2-1|-|TRBV5-1|-
CASSLGENEQFF
TGCGCCAGCAGCTTGGGAGAAAATGAGCAGTTCTTC
>TRBJ2-7|-|TRBV2|-
CASYLVRGAYEQYF
TGTGCCAGCTATCTGGTCAGGGGCGCCTACGAGCAGTACTTC
>TRBJ2-7|-|TRBV5-1|-
CASSLVTPPYEQYF
TGCGCCAGCAGCTTGGTTACTCCGCCGTACGAGCAGTACTTC
>TRBJ1-6|TRBD1|TRBV2|-
CASSGGQGANSPLHF
TGTGCCAGCAGTGGTGGACAGGGGGCAAATTCACCCCTCCACTTT
>TRBJ2-3|TRBD2|TRBV11-2|-
CASSPRTSGTDTQYF
TGTGCCAGCAGCCCTCGGACTAGTGGCACAGATACGCAGTATTTT
>TRBJ2-7|TRBD1|TRBV6-5|few
CASRSTGTVGNEQYF
TGTGCCAGCAGATCTACGGGGACAGTGGGAAACGAGCAGTACTTC
>TRBJ1-2|-|TRBV9|-
CASSVSGGNYGYTF
TGTGCCAGCAGCGTAAGCGGGGGAAACTATGGCTACACCTTC